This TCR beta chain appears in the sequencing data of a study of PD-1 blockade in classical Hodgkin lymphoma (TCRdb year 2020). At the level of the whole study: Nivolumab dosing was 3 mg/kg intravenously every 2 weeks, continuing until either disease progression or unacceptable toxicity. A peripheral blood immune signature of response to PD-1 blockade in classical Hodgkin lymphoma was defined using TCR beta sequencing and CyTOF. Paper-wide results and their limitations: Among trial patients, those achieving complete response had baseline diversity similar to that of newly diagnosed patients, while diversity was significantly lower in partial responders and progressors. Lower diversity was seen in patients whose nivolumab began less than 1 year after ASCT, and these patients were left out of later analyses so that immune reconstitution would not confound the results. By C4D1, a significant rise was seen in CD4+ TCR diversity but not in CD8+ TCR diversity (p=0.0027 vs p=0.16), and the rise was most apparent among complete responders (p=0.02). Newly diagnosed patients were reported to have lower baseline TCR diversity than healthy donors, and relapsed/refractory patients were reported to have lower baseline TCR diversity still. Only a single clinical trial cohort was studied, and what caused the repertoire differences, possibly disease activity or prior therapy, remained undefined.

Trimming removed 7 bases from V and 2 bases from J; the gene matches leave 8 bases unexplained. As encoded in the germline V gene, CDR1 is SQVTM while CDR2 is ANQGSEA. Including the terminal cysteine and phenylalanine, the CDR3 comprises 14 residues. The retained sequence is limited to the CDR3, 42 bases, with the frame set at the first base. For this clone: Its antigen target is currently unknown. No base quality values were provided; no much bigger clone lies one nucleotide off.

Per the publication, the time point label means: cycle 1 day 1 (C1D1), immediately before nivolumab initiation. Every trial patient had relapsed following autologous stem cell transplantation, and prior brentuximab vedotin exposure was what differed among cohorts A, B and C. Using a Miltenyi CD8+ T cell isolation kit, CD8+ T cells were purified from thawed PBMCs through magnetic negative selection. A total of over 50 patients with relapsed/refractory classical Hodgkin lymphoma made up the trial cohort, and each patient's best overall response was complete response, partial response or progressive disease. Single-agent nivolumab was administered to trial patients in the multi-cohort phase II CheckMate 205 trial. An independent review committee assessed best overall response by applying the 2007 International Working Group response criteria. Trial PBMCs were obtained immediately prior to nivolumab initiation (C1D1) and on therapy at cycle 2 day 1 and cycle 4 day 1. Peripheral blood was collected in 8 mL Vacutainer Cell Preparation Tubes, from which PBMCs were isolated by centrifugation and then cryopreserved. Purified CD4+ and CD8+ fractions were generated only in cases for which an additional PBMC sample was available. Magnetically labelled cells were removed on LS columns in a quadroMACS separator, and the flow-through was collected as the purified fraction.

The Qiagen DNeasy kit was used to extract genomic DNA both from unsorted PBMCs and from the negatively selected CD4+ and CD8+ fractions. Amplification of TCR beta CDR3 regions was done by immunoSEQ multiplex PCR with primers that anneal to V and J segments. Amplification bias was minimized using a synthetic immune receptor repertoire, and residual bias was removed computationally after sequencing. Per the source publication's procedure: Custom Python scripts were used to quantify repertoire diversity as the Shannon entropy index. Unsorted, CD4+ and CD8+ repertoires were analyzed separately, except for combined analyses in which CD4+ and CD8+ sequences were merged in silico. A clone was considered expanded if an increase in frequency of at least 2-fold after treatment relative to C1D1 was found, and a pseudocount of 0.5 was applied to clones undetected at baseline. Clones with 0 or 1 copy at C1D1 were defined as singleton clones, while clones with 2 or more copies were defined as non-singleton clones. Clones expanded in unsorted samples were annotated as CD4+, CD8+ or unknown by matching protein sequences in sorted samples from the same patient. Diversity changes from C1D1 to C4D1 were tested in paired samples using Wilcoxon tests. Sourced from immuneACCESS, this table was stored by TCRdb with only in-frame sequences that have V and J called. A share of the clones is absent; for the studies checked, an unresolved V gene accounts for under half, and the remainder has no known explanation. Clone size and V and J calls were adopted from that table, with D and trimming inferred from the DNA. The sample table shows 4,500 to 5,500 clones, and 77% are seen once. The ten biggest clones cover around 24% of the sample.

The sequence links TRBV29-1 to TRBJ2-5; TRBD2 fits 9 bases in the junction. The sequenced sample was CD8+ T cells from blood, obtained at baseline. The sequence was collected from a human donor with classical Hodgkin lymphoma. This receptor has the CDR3 CSADGGGAQETQYF. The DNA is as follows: TGCAGCGCCGATGGCGGGGGGGCTCAAGAGACCCAGTACTTC.